These 2 T cell receptor beta chains were sequenced from one sample in a study of cytomegalovirus exposure and HLA in healthy donors (dated by TCRdb to the late 2010s). The library was generated by the immunoSEQ multiplex PCR assay. This immuneACCESS table, as held by TCRdb, lists in-frame sequences with V and J called but not all clones. Of the missing ones, under half trace to an unresolved V gene in checked studies; the others have no known cause. Recorded for this sample are fewer than 150,000 clones; around nine tenths of them occurred a single time. The leading ten clones occupy almost 8% of the sample. Material: PBMCs. These receptors came from a woman aged 18-29 years in good health and CMV-seropositive.

The chain has TRBV28 and TRBJ2-1; 7 bases map to TRBD2. The germline gives CDR1 MDHEN, CDR2 SYDVKM. The CDR3 runs 15 residues. Germline trimming cut 5 bases from V and 4 bases from J; bases unmatched to any gene: 8. The CDR3 protein is CASSPPGEGYNEQFF. CDR3 sequence (DNA): TGTGCCAGCAGTCCCCCGGGGGAGGGATACAATGAGCAGTTCTTC.

This rearrangement joins TRBV30 to TRBJ2-7; 8 bases match TRBD2. The CDR3 runs 14 residues. The germline CDR1 and CDR2 sequences are GTSNPN and SVGIG (reference sequence). J gave up 0 bases and V 0 bases, and 1 base lay outside the gene matches. DNA for the CDR3: TGTGCCTGGAGTGTGGCGGGGGGCTCCTACGAGCAGTACTTC. This translates into CAWSVAGGSYEQYF.